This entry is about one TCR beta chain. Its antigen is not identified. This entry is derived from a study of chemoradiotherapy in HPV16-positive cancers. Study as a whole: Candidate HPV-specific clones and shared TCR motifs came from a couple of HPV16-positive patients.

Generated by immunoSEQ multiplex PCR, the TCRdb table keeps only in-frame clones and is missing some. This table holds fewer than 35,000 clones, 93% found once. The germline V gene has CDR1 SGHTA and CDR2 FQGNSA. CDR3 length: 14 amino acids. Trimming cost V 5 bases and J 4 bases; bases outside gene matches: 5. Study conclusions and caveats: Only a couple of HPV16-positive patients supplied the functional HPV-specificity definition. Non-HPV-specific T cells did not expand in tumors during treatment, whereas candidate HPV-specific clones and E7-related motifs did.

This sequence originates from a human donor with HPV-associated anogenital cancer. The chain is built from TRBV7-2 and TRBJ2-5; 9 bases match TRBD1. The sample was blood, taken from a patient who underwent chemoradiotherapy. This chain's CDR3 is CASSGGQGVETQYF. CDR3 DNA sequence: TGTGCCAGCAGCGGGGGACAGGGCGTAGAGACCCAGTACTTC.